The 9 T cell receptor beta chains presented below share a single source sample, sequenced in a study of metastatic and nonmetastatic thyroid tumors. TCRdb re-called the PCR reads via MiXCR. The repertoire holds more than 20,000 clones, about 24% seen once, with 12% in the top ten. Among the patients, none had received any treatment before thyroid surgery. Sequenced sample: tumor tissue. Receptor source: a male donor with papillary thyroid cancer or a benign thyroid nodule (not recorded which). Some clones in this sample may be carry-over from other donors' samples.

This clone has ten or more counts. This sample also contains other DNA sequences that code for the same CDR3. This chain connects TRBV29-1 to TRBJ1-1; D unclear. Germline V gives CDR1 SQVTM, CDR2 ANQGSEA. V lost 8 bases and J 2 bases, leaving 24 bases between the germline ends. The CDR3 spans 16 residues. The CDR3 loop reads CSSPRAPLYFNTEAFF. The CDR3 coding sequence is TGCAGCTCTCCCCGGGCCCCATTATATTTTAACACTGAAGCTTTCTTT.

Here the CDR3 DNA reads TGCAGTGCCCCCCTGGGACTCAGGGGGCCGGGGGAGACCCAGTACTTC. It encodes CSAPLGLRGPGETQYF. The chain employs TRBV20-1 and TRBJ2-5, with TRBD1 identical over 8 bases. From germline, CDR1 is DFQATT and CDR2 SNEGSKA (reference sequence). The trim removed 6 bases at V and 5 bases at J, leaving 17 bases unmatched. This CDR3 region has 16 residues.

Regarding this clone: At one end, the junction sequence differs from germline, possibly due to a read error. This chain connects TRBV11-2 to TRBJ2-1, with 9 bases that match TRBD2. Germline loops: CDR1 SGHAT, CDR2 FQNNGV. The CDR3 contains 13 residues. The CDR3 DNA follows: TGTGCCAGCCGTAGCGGGAGATACAATGAGCAGCTCTTC. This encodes CASRSGRYNEQLF.

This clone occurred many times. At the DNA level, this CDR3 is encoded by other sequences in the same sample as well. CDR3 sequence reads: CASSLDRVTAEAFF. The CDR3 DNA sequence: TGCGCCAGCAGCCTGGACAGGGTGACGGCTGAAGCTTTCTTT. The V call is TRBV5-1, the J call TRBJ1-1; 8 bases fit TRBD1. The CDR3 is 14 residues long. CDR1 is SGHRS and CDR2 is YFSETQ in the germline V gene. Unmatched junction bases numbered 8, after V lost 4 bases and J lost 6 bases.

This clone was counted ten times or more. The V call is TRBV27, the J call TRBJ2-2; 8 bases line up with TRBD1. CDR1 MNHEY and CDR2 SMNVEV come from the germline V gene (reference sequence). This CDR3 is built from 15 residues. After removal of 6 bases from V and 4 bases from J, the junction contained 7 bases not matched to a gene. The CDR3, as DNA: TGTGCCAGCAGCTACGACAGGGGTGGCACCGGGGAGCTGTTTTTT. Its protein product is CASSYDRGGTGELFF.

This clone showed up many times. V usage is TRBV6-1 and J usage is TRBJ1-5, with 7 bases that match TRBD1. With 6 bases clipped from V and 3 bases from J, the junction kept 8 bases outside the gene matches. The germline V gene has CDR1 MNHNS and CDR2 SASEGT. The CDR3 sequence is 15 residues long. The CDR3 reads CASSQVGQINQPQHF. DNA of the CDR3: TGTGCCAGCAGCCAAGTGGGACAGATCAATCAGCCCCAGCATTTT.

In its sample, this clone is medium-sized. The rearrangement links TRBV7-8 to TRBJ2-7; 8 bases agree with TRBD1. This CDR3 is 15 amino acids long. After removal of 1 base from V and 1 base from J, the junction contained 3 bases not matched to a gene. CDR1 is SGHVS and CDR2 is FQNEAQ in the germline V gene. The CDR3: CASSLGGQESYEQYF. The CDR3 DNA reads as TGTGCCAGCAGCTTAGGGGGACAGGAGTCCTACGAGCAGTACTTC.

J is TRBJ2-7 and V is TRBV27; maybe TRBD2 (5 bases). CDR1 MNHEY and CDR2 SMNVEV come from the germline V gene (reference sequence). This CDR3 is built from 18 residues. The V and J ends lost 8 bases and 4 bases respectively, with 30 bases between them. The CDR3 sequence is CASGLLATPRPRPYEQYF. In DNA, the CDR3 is TGTGCCAGCGGACTTTTGGCGACCCCGCGGCCACGACCTTACGAGCAGTACTTC.

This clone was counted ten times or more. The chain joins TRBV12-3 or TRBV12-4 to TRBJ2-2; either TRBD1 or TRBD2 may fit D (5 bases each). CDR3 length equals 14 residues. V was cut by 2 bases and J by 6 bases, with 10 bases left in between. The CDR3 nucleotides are TGTGCCAGCAGTTTATTTGGGACCCCCGGGGAGCTGTTTTTT. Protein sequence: CASSLFGTPGELFF.